These T cell receptor beta chains were read from a single sample in a study of beta chain features in type 1 diabetes. Data came from immunoSEQ multiplex PCR; TCRdb stores just in-frame clones and leaves some out. The data hold around 650,000 clones, with roughly an eighth observed a single time. Sequenced input: naive CD4+ T cells from blood. These receptors were collected from a young man with type 1 diabetes. Both conserved end residues are part of each CDR3. D genes are given only for firm matches. Some rows mark clone size as missing; the rest say once, few, many or name a class of expanded clone.

j_gene	v_gene	abundance	d_gene	CDR3aa	CDR3nt
TRBJ1-2	TRBV5-4	NA	TRBD1	CASSWGQADYGYTF	TGTGCCAGCAGCTGGGGACAGGCGGACTATGGCTACACCTTC
TRBJ2-1	TRBV4-3	few	TRBD2	CASSQGGGGGSSYNEQFF	TGCGCCAGCAGCCAAGGGGGAGGCGGGGGAAGCTCCTACAATGAGCAGTTCTTC
TRBJ2-1	TRBV30	few	NA	CAWSVSGVEQFF	TGTGCCTGGAGTGTATCAGGGGTTGAGCAGTTCTTC
TRBJ2-3	TRBV7-8	few	NA	CASSLGGGATQYF	TGTGCCAGCAGCTTAGGGGGGGGCGCTACGCAGTATTTT
TRBJ1-3	TRBV6-5	NA	NA	CASSYSATSGNTIYF	TGTGCCAGCAGTTACTCGGCCACCTCTGGAAACACCATATATTTT
TRBJ1-5	TRBV5-1	few	NA	CASSLGSNQPQHF	TGCGCCAGCAGCTTGGGAAGCAATCAGCCCCAGCATTTT
TRBJ2-3	TRBV18	few	NA	CASSPKSGSSTDTQYF	TGTGCCAGCTCGCCAAAAAGCGGCTCTAGCACAGATACGCAGTATTTT
TRBJ2-7	TRBV6-5	NA	TRBD1	CASSYSGTAVYGQYF	TGTGCCAGCAGTTACTCCGGGACAGCAGTCTACGGGCAGTACTTC
TRBJ1-5	TRBV6-6	few	TRBD1	CASREGTERFQPQHF	TGTGCCAGCAGAGAGGGGACAGAACGCTTTCAGCCCCAGCATTTT
TRBJ1-2	TRBV29-1	NA	NA	CSVENYGYTF	TGCAGCGTTGAGAACTATGGCTACACCTTC
TRBJ1-1	TRBV19	few	NA	CASSIAVDTEAFF	TGTGCCAGTAGTATAGCGGTCGACACTGAAGCTTTCTTT
TRBJ1-2	TRBV6-6	few	NA	CASTPSGGTPRDGYTF	TGTGCCAGCACCCCTTCTGGCGGAACCCCTAGGGATGGCTACACCTTC
TRBJ2-7	TRBV7-9	NA	NA	CASSPGTYEQYF	TGTGCCAGCAGCCCCGGGACGTATGAGCAGTACTTC
TRBJ1-6	TRBV28	NA	NA	CASRPTSSPLHF	TGTGCCAGCAGACCGACCAGCTCACCCCTCCACTTT
TRBJ1-3	TRBV29-1	few	TRBD1	CSVGQASSGNTIYF	TGCAGCGTGGGACAGGCCAGCTCTGGAAACACCATATATTTT
TRBJ2-1	TRBV4-2	few	TRBD2	CASSQEMAGDYNEQFF	TGTGCCAGCAGCCAAGAGATGGCGGGGGACTACAATGAGCAGTTCTTC
TRBJ2-5	TRBV11-2	NA	TRBD1	CASRLTTGDQETQYF	TGTGCCAGCAGATTGACGACAGGGGACCAAGAGACCCAGTACTTC
TRBJ1-6	TRBV7-2	few	NA	CASSLRAATINSPLHF	TGTGCCAGCAGCTTAAGGGCAGCTACTATCAATTCACCCCTCCACTTT
TRBJ1-2	TRBV5-6	few	TRBD1	CASSQGADYTF	TGTGCCAGCAGTCAGGGGGCGGACTACACCTTC
TRBJ2-7	TRBV27	few	NA	CASSLVTSSYEQYF	TGTGCCAGCAGTTTAGTCACCTCCTCCTACGAGCAGTACTTC
TRBJ1-2	TRBV18	few	NA	CASSPPAGNGYTF	TGTGCCAGCTCACCACCGGCAGGGAATGGCTACACCTTC
TRBJ2-2	TRBV10-2	few	NA	CASRVDSNTGELFF	TGCGCCAGCAGAGTGGATTCGAACACCGGGGAGCTGTTTTTT
TRBJ2-7	TRBV7-2	few	NA	CASSLVFGRDYEQYF	TGTGCCAGCAGCTTAGTGTTCGGCAGAGACTACGAGCAGTACTTC
TRBJ2-5	TRBV7-2	many	TRBD2	CASSPNSAGVQETQYF	TGTGCCAGCAGCCCGAACTCGGCGGGGGTACAAGAGACCCAGTACTTC
TRBJ2-3	TRBV5-6	NA	NA	CASSLEVNTQYF	TGTGCCAGCAGCTTGGAGGTTAATACGCAGTATTTT
TRBJ1-2	TRBV5-1	NA	TRBD1	CASSSGTVYGYTF	TGCGCCAGCAGCTCAGGGACAGTTTACGGCTACACCTTC
TRBJ2-6	TRBV7-2	few	NA	CASSHPGFSGANVLTF	TGTGCCAGCAGCCACCCAGGGTTTTCTGGGGCCAACGTCCTGACTTTC
TRBJ2-6	TRBV18	few	NA	CASSPGTGNSGANVLTF	TGTGCCAGCTCACCGGGAACAGGAAACTCTGGGGCCAACGTCCTGACTTTC
TRBJ1-4	TRBV2	NA	TRBD1	CATLQGDGEKLFF	TGTGCCACCCTACAGGGGGACGGTGAAAAACTGTTTTTT
TRBJ2-1	TRBV2	NA	NA	CASRIGGNEQFF	TGTGCCAGCAGGATCGGGGGAAATGAGCAGTTCTTC
TRBJ2-1	TRBV10-3	NA	TRBD1	CATTTGQGNSYNEQFF	TGTGCCACCACGACGGGACAGGGAAATTCCTACAATGAGCAGTTCTTC
TRBJ1-4	TRBV7-2	few	NA	CASSLGGHGNEKLFF	TGTGCCAGCAGCTTAGGGGGACATGGTAATGAAAAACTGTTTTTT
TRBJ2-2	TRBV7-2	few	NA	CASSLVWVNTGELFF	TGTGCCAGCAGCTTAGTGTGGGTGAACACCGGGGAGCTGTTTTTT
TRBJ1-1	TRBV27	NA	NA	CASSNRVTEAFF	TGTGCCAGCAGCAACAGGGTCACTGAAGCTTTCTTT
TRBJ2-3	TRBV6-5	few	TRBD2	CASSSTSGGSTDTQYF	TGTGCCAGCAGTTCCACTAGCGGGGGAAGCACAGATACGCAGTATTTT
TRBJ2-7	TRBV7-2	NA	NA	CASSLIGASYEQYF	TGTGCCAGCAGCTTAATAGGTGCCTCCTACGAGCAGTACTTC
TRBJ2-1	TRBV19	NA	NA	CASSTGQPPTYNEQFF	TGTGCCAGTAGTACCGGACAGCCTCCTACCTACAATGAGCAGTTCTTC